This TCR beta chain originates from a study of shared clonotypes between healthy human individuals. Study-level results: Read depth was anticipated to influence clonotype sharing among donors. Generation probabilities were higher for clonotypes shared across all four sorted-subset donors than for unshared ones.

The CDR3 loop spans 15 amino acids. CDR1 is SGHRS, CDR2 YFSETQ, per germline. Deletions cut 0 bases from V and 4 bases from J, with 14 bases between. On this clone: What it binds is not known.

In replicate PCRs of sorted subsets, roughly 190 ng DNA, roughly 31,000 T cell genomes, was used. Study processing details: Junction-only immunoSEQ data arrived without quality scores, meaning filtering differed. Sequencing used immunoSEQ multiplex PCR; TCRdb keeps in-frame clones, though not all of them. V, J and clone size were drawn from that table, and D and trimming were deduced from the DNA. The sample lists about 2.3 million clones; 92% were seen once. Input material: naive CD4+ T cells from PBMCs. This sample's subset: CD45RA+ positively selected. This chain uses TRBV5-1 with TRBJ2-7; D remains unclear. This receptor was taken from a man between 18 and 29 years old in good health. Some clones in this sample may be carry-over from other donors' samples. The CDR3 DNA follows: TGCGCCAGCAGCTTGGCAGGCGGTACGCTTTACGAGCAGTACTTC. Translating gives CASSLAGGTLYEQYF.